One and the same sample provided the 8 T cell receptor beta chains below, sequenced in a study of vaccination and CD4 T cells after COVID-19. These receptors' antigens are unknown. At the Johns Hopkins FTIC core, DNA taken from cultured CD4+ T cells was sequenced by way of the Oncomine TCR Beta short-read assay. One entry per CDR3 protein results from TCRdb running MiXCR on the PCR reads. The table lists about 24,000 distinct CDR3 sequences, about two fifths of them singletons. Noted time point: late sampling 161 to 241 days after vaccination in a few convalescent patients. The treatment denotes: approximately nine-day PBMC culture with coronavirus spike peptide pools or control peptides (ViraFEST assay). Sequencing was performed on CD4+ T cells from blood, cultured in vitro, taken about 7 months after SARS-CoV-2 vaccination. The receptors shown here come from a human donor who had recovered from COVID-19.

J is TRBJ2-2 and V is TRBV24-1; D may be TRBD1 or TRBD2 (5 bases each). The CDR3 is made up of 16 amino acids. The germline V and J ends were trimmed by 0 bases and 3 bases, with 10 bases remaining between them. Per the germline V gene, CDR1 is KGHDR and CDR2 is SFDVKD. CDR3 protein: CATSDLGDRDTGELFF. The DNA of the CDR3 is TGTGCCACCAGTGATTTGGGGGACCGAGACACCGGGGAGCTGTTTTTT.

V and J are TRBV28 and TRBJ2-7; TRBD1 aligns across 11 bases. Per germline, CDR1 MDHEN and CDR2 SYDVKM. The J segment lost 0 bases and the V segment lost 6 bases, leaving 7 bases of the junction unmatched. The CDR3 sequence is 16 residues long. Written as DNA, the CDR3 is TGTGCCAGCAGGATACGGACAGGGGGCGTCTCCTACGAGCAGTACTTC. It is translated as CASRIRTGGVSYEQYF.

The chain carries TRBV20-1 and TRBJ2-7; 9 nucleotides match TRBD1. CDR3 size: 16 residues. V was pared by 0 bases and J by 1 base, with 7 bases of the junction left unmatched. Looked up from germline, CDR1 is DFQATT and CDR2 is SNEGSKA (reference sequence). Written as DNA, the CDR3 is TGCAGTGCTAGAGATATTCTGGGACAGGGTTCCTACGAGCAGTACTTC. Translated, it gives CSARDILGQGSYEQYF.

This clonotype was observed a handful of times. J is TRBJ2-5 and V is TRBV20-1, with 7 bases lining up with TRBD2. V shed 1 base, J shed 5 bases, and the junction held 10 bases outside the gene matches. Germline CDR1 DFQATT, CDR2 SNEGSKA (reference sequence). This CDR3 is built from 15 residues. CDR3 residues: CSARAPAGVLETQYF. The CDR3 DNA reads TGCAGTGCTAGAGCGCCGGCGGGAGTTCTGGAGACCCAGTACTTC.

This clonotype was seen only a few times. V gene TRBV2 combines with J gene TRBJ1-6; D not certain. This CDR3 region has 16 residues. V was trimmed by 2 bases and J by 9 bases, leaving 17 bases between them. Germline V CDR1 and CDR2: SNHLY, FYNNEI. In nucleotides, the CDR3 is TGTGCCAGCAGTGAAAGGGCCACCCGATGGGGTTCACCCCTCCACTTT. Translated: CASSERATRWGSPLHF.

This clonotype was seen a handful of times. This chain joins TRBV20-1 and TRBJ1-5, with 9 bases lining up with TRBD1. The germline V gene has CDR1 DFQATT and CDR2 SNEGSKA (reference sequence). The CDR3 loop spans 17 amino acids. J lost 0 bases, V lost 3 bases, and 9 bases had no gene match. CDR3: CSARGYGGQGSNQPQHF. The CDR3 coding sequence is TGCAGTGCTAGGGGCTATGGGGGACAGGGTAGCAATCAGCCCCAGCATTTT.

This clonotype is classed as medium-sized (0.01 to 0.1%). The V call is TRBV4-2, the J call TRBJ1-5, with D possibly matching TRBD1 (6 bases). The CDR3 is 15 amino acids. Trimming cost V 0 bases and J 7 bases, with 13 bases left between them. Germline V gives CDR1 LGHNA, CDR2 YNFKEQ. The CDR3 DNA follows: TGTGCCAGCAGCCAAGATCGCGGGGGCGGCCAGCCCCAGCATTTT. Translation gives CASSQDRGGGQPQHF.

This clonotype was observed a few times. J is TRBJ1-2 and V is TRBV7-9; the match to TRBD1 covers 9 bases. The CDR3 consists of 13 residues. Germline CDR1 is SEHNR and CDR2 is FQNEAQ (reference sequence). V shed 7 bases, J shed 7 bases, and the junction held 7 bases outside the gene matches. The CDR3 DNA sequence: TGTGCCAGCATGGAGGGACAGGGTGCTGGCTACACCTTC. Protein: CASMEGQGAGYTF.